The source of this TCR beta chain is a study of early T cells in non-severe SARS-CoV-2 infection (dated by TCRdb to the early 2020s). Regarding the complete study: TCR sequencing used bulk RNA from unsorted whole blood, so alpha and beta chains could not be paired.

What the study reported, not specific to this receptor: Matching against VDJdb was skewed toward anti-spike CD8 responses, likely underestimated virus-specific expansions, and missed private and CD4 specificities.

The method behind the library was 5' RACE. Sequencing used a NextSeq 500. The TCR library protocol attached unique molecular identifiers to individual cDNA molecules to correct for sequencing error and PCR bias. Sequencing covered both TCR alpha and beta chains, and within each sample the abundances of alpha and beta sequences were tightly co-correlated. Concerning the study's data processing: Decombinator V4 was used to perform V gene, J gene and CDR3 annotation of TCR sequences. TCRs were defined as expanded if a significant change between any two time points was detected under a Poisson model with p below 0.0001. TCR abundances were normalised to the total number of TCRs sequenced in each sample and reported as counts per million. VDJdb, accessed 1 November 2021, was searched for CMV, EBV and SARS-CoV-2 annotated TCRs, with TCRs annotated for multiple antigens excluded. TCRdb itself trimmed the public reads at Q25 with fastp, ran MiXCR and retained productive beta chains. Records with the same CDR3 protein are collapsed into one entry carrying the most frequent genes and DNA. The V and J calls were not made by the authors but by TCRdb's processing. The sample includes about 48,000 distinct CDR3 sequences, with around 6.4% observed a single time. 6% to 8.5% of the sample is held by the ten biggest clonotypes.

A case-control design nested within a healthcare worker cohort in London, UK, was used, with weekly nasopharyngeal swab PCR tests and blood sampling performed. Healthcare workers were recruited between 23 and 31 March 2020, during the week of the UK lockdown, and were followed weekly for up to about 16 weeks. This clonotype was detected many times. The antigen it recognizes is unknown. A read error may account for a junction end that differs from germline. This specimen consisted of whole blood, obtained at baseline. The TCR sequence derives from an adult who was a healthcare worker with PCR-confirmed SARS-CoV-2 infection or an uninfected control (not recorded which).

The nucleotides read TGCAGCGTTGATTCCGGGGGGCCTGTAGCCTTC. Its protein reads: CSVDSGGPVAF. This chain joins TRBV29-1 to TRBJ1-2; TRBD1 is perhaps the D gene, given 6 matching bases. The CDR3 sequence holds 11 residues, the cysteine and phenylalanine included. The retained sequence is limited to the CDR3, 33 bases, with the frame set at the first base. Sequences SQVTM (CDR1) and ANQGSEA (CDR2) are obtained from the germline V gene. The CDR3, completed at both ends by the reference TRBV29-1 and TRBJ1-2 genes, gives the full variable domain SAVISQKPSRDICQRGTSLTIQCQVDSQVTMMFWYRQQPGQSLTLIATANQGSEATYESGFVIDKFPISRPNLTFSTLTVSNMSPEDSSIYLCSVDSGGPVAFGSGTRLTVV.